The rows below give T cell receptor beta chains drawn from one sample of a study of T cell responses to AZD1222 COVID-19 vaccine. Libraries were prepared by immunoSEQ multiplex PCR; TCRdb keeps only in-frame clonotypes and omits some of them. The sample contains 240,000 or so clones, about 92% of which appear only once. The specimen was peripheral blood, collected on day 0 of AZD1222 vaccination. These receptor sequences come from an adult in good health. CDR3s include the opening cysteine and the closing phenylalanine or tryptophan. The order of the fields is CDR3 length, clone size, V gene, D gene, J gene, CDR3 protein, CDR3 DNA. A D gene is named only where the DNA matches it firmly. Size tells how often a clone was seen (once, few, many) or the class of an expanded clone, and some rows leave it out.

cdr3_length: 14
clone_size: NA
v_call: TRBV19
d_call: NA
j_call: TRBJ2-1
cdr3_aa: CASSISGRGRRQFF
cdr3_nt: TGTGCCAGTAGTATCTCCGGCAGGGGTCGAAGGCAGTTCTTC

cdr3_length: 14
clone_size: NA
v_call: TRBV7-2
d_call: NA
j_call: TRBJ1-4
cdr3_aa: CASSLTTTNEKLFF
cdr3_nt: TGTGCCAGCAGCTTAACAACAACTAATGAAAAACTGTTTTTT

cdr3_length: 14
clone_size: NA
v_call: TRBV18
d_call: TRBD1
j_call: TRBJ2-1
cdr3_aa: CASSLGTAYNEQFF
cdr3_nt: TGTGCCAGCTCACTCGGGACAGCGTACAATGAGCAGTTCTTC

cdr3_length: 14
clone_size: NA
v_call: TRBV3-1/TRBV3-2
d_call: NA
j_call: TRBJ1-1
cdr3_aa: CASSRKVGDTEAFF
cdr3_nt: TGTGCCAGCAGCCGAAAAGTTGGGGACACTGAAGCTTTCTTT

cdr3_length: 15
clone_size: NA
v_call: TRBV21-1
d_call: NA
j_call: TRBJ1-2
cdr3_aa: CASYPGRGAFYGYTF
cdr3_nt: TGTGCCAGCTACCCTGGGAGGGGCGCTTTCTATGGCTACACCTTC

cdr3_length: 11
clone_size: NA
v_call: TRBV20-1
d_call: NA
j_call: TRBJ1-4
cdr3_aa: CSVGGHEKLFF
cdr3_nt: TGCAGTGTAGGGGGGCATGAAAAACTGTTTTTT

cdr3_length: 13
clone_size: NA
v_call: TRBV7-8
d_call: TRBD2
j_call: TRBJ2-1
cdr3_aa: CASSLSGTRTPFF
cdr3_nt: TGTGCCAGCAGCTTATCTGGGACTAGGACCCCGTTCTTC

cdr3_length: 15
clone_size: NA
v_call: TRBV2
d_call: NA
j_call: TRBJ2-1
cdr3_aa: CASRTGTPSYNEQFF
cdr3_nt: TGTGCCAGCAGAACCGGGACCCCGAGCTACAATGAGCAGTTCTTC

cdr3_length: 15
clone_size: NA
v_call: TRBV28
d_call: TRBD1
j_call: TRBJ2-7
cdr3_aa: CASSLPRTGPYEQYF
cdr3_nt: TGTGCCAGCAGTTTACCTAGGACAGGACCCTACGAGCAGTACTTC

cdr3_length: 13
clone_size: NA
v_call: TRBV11-3
d_call: NA
j_call: TRBJ1-1
cdr3_aa: CASSQHQNTEAFF
cdr3_nt: TGTGCCAGCAGCCAGCACCAGAACACTGAAGCTTTCTTT

cdr3_length: 16
clone_size: NA
v_call: TRBV19
d_call: NA
j_call: TRBJ2-5
cdr3_aa: CASSGPLQGHQETQYF
cdr3_nt: TGTGCCAGTAGTGGTCCCCTTCAAGGCCACCAAGAGACCCAGTACTTC

cdr3_length: 13
clone_size: NA
v_call: TRBV28
d_call: NA
j_call: TRBJ1-6
cdr3_aa: CASSQGGNSPLHF
cdr3_nt: TGTGCCAGCAGCCAGGGAGGGAATTCACCCCTCCACTTT

cdr3_length: 20
clone_size: NA
v_call: TRBV24-1
d_call: TRBD2
j_call: TRBJ2-7
cdr3_aa: CATHCPLLAGGPLFLGEQYF
cdr3_nt: TGTGCCACCCACTGCCCCTTACTAGCGGGAGGGCCGCTATTCCTGGGCGAGCAGTACTTC

cdr3_length: 14
clone_size: once
v_call: TRBV29-1
d_call: NA
j_call: TRBJ2-3
cdr3_aa: CSVEGGRATDTQYF
cdr3_nt: TGCAGCGTTGAAGGAGGTAGGGCCACAGATACGCAGTATTTT

cdr3_length: 13
clone_size: NA
v_call: TRBV28
d_call: NA
j_call: TRBJ1-1
cdr3_aa: CASRLEGRGPSFF
cdr3_nt: TGTGCCAGCAGGTTGGAGGGGCGAGGTCCCTCTTTCTTT

cdr3_length: 16
clone_size: NA
v_call: TRBV14
d_call: NA
j_call: TRBJ2-1
cdr3_aa: CASSLEWGGLHNEQFF
cdr3_nt: TGTGCCAGCAGCCTCGAATGGGGGGGCCTCCACAATGAGCAGTTCTTC

cdr3_length: 16
clone_size: NA
v_call: TRBV28
d_call: NA
j_call: TRBJ1-6
cdr3_aa: CASTEGGAGVNSPLHF
cdr3_nt: TGTGCCAGCACCGAAGGGGGTGCAGGAGTTAATTCACCCCTCCACTTT

cdr3_length: 12
clone_size: NA
v_call: TRBV30
d_call: NA
j_call: TRBJ1-2
cdr3_aa: CAWSLRAPGYTF
cdr3_nt: TGTGCCTGGAGCCTAAGGGCTCCTGGCTACACCTTC

cdr3_length: 14
clone_size: NA
v_call: TRBV7-2
d_call: NA
j_call: TRBJ2-1
cdr3_aa: CASSWVSAANEQFF
cdr3_nt: TGTGCCAGCAGTTGGGTTAGCGCGGCGAATGAGCAGTTCTTC

cdr3_length: 18
clone_size: NA
v_call: TRBV4-2
d_call: TRBD1
j_call: TRBJ1-2
cdr3_aa: CASSQEGGPSAGGGGYTF
cdr3_nt: TGTGCCAGCAGCCAAGAAGGGGGCCCGTCGGCAGGAGGGGGTGGCTACACCTTC

cdr3_length: 13
clone_size: NA
v_call: TRBV4-1
d_call: TRBD1
j_call: TRBJ2-7
cdr3_aa: CASSQDSGGEQYF
cdr3_nt: TGCGCCAGCAGCCAAGATTCAGGGGGCGAGCAGTACTTC

cdr3_length: 13
clone_size: NA
v_call: TRBV30
d_call: NA
j_call: TRBJ1-3
cdr3_aa: CAWIEGNENTIYF
cdr3_nt: TGTGCCTGGATTGAGGGGAACGAAAACACCATATATTTT

cdr3_length: 14
clone_size: NA
v_call: TRBV9
d_call: NA
j_call: TRBJ1-4
cdr3_aa: CASSGATGGEKLFF
cdr3_nt: TGTGCCAGCAGCGGGGCCACCGGGGGTGAAAAACTGTTTTTT

cdr3_length: 15
clone_size: NA
v_call: TRBV6-6
d_call: NA
j_call: TRBJ2-5
cdr3_aa: CASSSPGHTGETQYF
cdr3_nt: TGTGCCAGCAGTTCCCCGGGACACACGGGAGAGACCCAGTACTTC

cdr3_length: 15
clone_size: NA
v_call: TRBV19
d_call: NA
j_call: TRBJ1-1
cdr3_aa: CASSPSRGLNTEAFF
cdr3_nt: TGTGCCAGTAGTCCCTCCCGGGGACTGAACACTGAAGCTTTCTTT

cdr3_length: 13
clone_size: NA
v_call: TRBV6-5
d_call: TRBD2
j_call: TRBJ2-3
cdr3_aa: CASGGLRRDTQYF
cdr3_nt: TGTGCCAGCGGGGGACTAAGGAGGGATACGCAGTATTTT

cdr3_length: 13
clone_size: NA
v_call: TRBV27
d_call: NA
j_call: TRBJ1-2
cdr3_aa: CASSLKDGYGYTF
cdr3_nt: TGTGCCAGCAGTTTAAAGGACGGCTATGGCTACACCTTC

cdr3_length: 13
clone_size: NA
v_call: TRBV12-3/TRBV12-4
d_call: NA
j_call: TRBJ2-7
cdr3_aa: CASSLAGRYEQYF
cdr3_nt: TGTGCCAGCAGTTTAGCGGGTCGCTACGAGCAGTACTTC

cdr3_length: 14
clone_size: NA
v_call: TRBV6-2/TRBV6-3
d_call: NA
j_call: TRBJ1-2
cdr3_aa: CASSYSRPEGGYTF
cdr3_nt: TGTGCCAGCAGTTACTCGAGGCCAGAGGGAGGCTACACCTTC

cdr3_length: 16
clone_size: NA
v_call: TRBV4-1
d_call: TRBD2
j_call: TRBJ2-3
cdr3_aa: CASSQATAGGQDTQYF
cdr3_nt: TGCGCCAGCAGCCAAGCAACAGCGGGGGGGCAAGATACGCAGTATTTT

cdr3_length: 16
clone_size: NA
v_call: TRBV2
d_call: NA
j_call: TRBJ2-1
cdr3_aa: CASRIRGGSSYNEQFF
cdr3_nt: TGTGCCAGCAGGATCAGGGGGGGGAGCTCCTACAATGAGCAGTTCTTC

cdr3_length: 14
clone_size: NA
v_call: TRBV5-1
d_call: NA
j_call: TRBJ2-3
cdr3_aa: CASSLGSPTDTQYF
cdr3_nt: TGCGCCAGCAGCTTAGGCAGTCCCACAGATACGCAGTATTTT